This TCR beta chain came from a study of cytomegalovirus exposure and HLA in healthy donors. While unrecorded immune exposures were likely, the donors were nominally healthy when sampled. The CDR3 is 17 residues long. Losses at the gene ends were 4 bases for V and 3 bases for J; bases not matched to a gene: 7. CDR1 is SGHNT, CDR2 YYREEE, per germline (reference sequence). The PCR was carried out with 60 Vbeta primers and 13 Jbeta primers. Using immunoSEQ multiplex PCR, the repertoire was profiled, and TCRdb retains in-frame clones only, with some absent. This repertoire shows 110,000 to 150,000 clones, more than 80% found once; its top ten account for 3.5% to 5.5%.

V is TRBV5-4 and J is TRBJ2-3; 14 nucleotides line up with TRBD2. The sample comprised PBMCs. The receptor's source is a woman aged 40 to 50 in good health and CMV-seropositive. In DNA form, the CDR3 reads TGTGCCAGCAGCCCTCGGACTAGCGGGGGGCGAACAGATACGCAGTATTTT. As protein: CASSPRTSGGRTDTQYF.